Following are 27 T cell receptor beta chains from one sample sequenced in a study of T cells in localized non-small cell lung cancer. Profiling relied on immunoSEQ multiplex PCR, and the TCRdb table lists in-frame clones only, not all of them. The sample holds 30,000 to 40,000 clones; approximately 87% are singletons and the top ten take around 3.9%. The sequenced sample was peripheral blood, obtained before any cancer treatment. These receptors were obtained from a man between 40 and 69 years old with stage I lung adenocarcinoma.

The chain uses TRBV27 and TRBJ1-1; D gene unclear. Trimming stripped 4 bases from V and 0 bases from J, with 6 bases between. CDR1 and CDR2 (germline): MNHEY, SMNVEV (reference sequence). This CDR3 spans 13 amino acids. CDR3 coding DNA: TGTGCCAGCAGTTCGCTGGTGAACACTGAAGCTTTCTTT. It encodes CASSSLVNTEAFF.

The chain uses TRBV2 and TRBJ1-1; 12 bases line up with TRBD1. This CDR3 has 15 residues. The germline gives CDR1 SNHLY, CDR2 FYNNEI. V shed 6 bases and J 11 bases; nucleotides not matched to a gene: 13. The CDR3 DNA follows: TGTGCCAGCAGCGGGGCGGGACAGGGGGCGCGGAGGGCTTTCTTT. It codes for CASSGAGQGARRAFF.

This clone was detected only a few times. This chain connects TRBV6-1 to TRBJ2-1; 7 bases line up with TRBD2. CDR3 length equals 11 residues. From germline, CDR1 is MNHNS and CDR2 SASEGT. Unmatched junction bases numbered 3, after V lost 3 bases and J lost 13 bases. The CDR3 is CASSDRLAQFF. Here the CDR3 DNA reads TGTGCCAGCAGTGACAGACTAGCCCAGTTCTTC.

J is TRBJ2-1 and V is TRBV4-1, with a tentative D call TRBD1 (6 bases). The V gene's germline CDR1 is MGHRA and CDR2 YSYEKL. The V gene lost 1 base and the J gene lost 7 bases, with 20 bases spanning the gap. The CDR3 extends over 17 amino acids. The CDR3: CASSQVLREQGPNEQFF. The CDR3 nucleotides read TGCGCCAGCAGCCAAGTTCTCCGCGAGCAGGGGCCGAATGAGCAGTTCTTC.

V usage is TRBV2 and J usage is TRBJ2-7; TRBD1 matches 12 bases. Germline V gene sequence: CDR1 SNHLY, CDR2 FYNNEI. This CDR3 region has 15 residues. V lost 6 bases, J lost 4 bases, and 7 bases stayed unmatched. The CDR3 DNA is TGTGCCAGCAGACCCGGGACAGGGGGCGGGTACGAGCAGTACTTC. As protein: CASRPGTGGGYEQYF.

The V call is TRBV2, the J call TRBJ1-1; D is ambiguous. Germline V lookup: CDR1 SNHLY, CDR2 FYNNEI. This CDR3 has 14 residues. Trimming left V 3 bases short and J 1 base short, with 9 bases between. The CDR3 loop is CASSDRSRNTEAFF. The CDR3 DNA reads TGTGCCAGCAGTGACCGATCCCGGAACACTGAAGCTTTCTTT.

This clone was seen a single time. V gene TRBV9 combines with J gene TRBJ1-2; tentatively, D is TRBD1 (6 bases). V was shortened by 3 bases and J by 2 bases, with 14 bases between the two germline ends. Germline CDR1 is SGDLS and CDR2 is YYNGEE. CDR3 length: 15 residues. CDR3 coding DNA: TGTGCCAGCAGCGGCCTAACGGACAGCAACTATGGCTACACCTTC. Residues: CASSGLTDSNYGYTF.

The rearrangement uses TRBV30 and TRBJ1-1; weak D call: TRBD1 (5 bases). The CDR3 spans 13 residues. Trimming stripped 2 bases from V and 7 bases from J, with 14 bases between. CDR1 and CDR2 (germline): GTSNPN, SVGIG (reference sequence). In DNA form, the CDR3 reads TGTGCCTGGAGTTTATCAGTGGGACGTGAAGCTTTCTTT. The encoded protein is CAWSLSVGREAFF.

V usage is TRBV9 and J usage is TRBJ1-2, with 11 bases that match TRBD1. Unmatched junction bases numbered 6, after V lost 0 bases and J lost 8 bases. The CDR3 extends over 15 amino acids. Germline-derived CDR1 and CDR2 are SGDLS and YYNGEE. This CDR3 is CASSVDGQGALGYTF. The CDR3, as DNA: TGTGCCAGCAGCGTAGACGGACAGGGGGCGTTGGGCTACACCTTC.

This chain joins TRBV21-1 and TRBJ2-2. TRBV21-1 is given as a pseudogene. The CDR3 sequence is 17 residues long. CDR3 bases: TGTGCCAGCAGCAAGGGGGACAGCGGGGTCAACACCGGGGAGCTGTTTTTT. This codes for CASSKGDSGVNTGELFF.

The CDR3 spells CASSLQGYNSPLHF. The CDR3 DNA follows: TGTGCCAGCAGTCTCCAGGGGTATAATTCACCCCTCCACTTT. The V gene is TRBV27, the J gene TRBJ1-6; TRBD1 might be the D (6 bases). The ends were cut back, 5 bases at V and 4 bases at J, with 9 bases in the middle. The germline V gene encodes CDR1 MNHEY and CDR2 SMNVEV (reference sequence). The CDR3 has 14 residues.

The CDR3, as DNA: TGTGCCAGCAGCGATTGGGGGCAGGCAACAAACTACGAGCAGTACTTC. Residues: CASSDWGQATNYEQYF. This chain uses TRBV21-1 with TRBJ2-7; the table's D call of TRBD1 was not tested on the DNA. TRBV21-1 has pseudogene status. The CDR3 is 16 amino acids.

The genes are TRBV19 and TRBJ2-1; a possible D gene is TRBD2 (6 bases). This CDR3 contains 12 residues. Trimming took 8 bases from V and 9 from J, leaving 14 bases between them. The germline V gene has CDR1 LNHDA and CDR2 SQIVND (reference sequence). As DNA, the CDR3 is TGTGCCAGTTCCCTGGAGGGCGGTGAGCAGTTCTTC. Its translation is CASSLEGGEQFF.

This clone was detected only a few times. The chain has TRBV10-3 and TRBJ1-6; no firm D call. CDR3 size: 14 residues. CDR1 is ENHRY, CDR2 SYGVKD, per germline. V dropped 3 bases and J dropped 9 bases, with 12 bases sitting between them. The CDR3 region is CAISENYEASPLHF. The CDR3 DNA reads as TGTGCCATCAGTGAAAACTACGAGGCTTCACCCCTCCACTTT.

V is TRBV9 and J is TRBJ2-3; 8 positions agree with TRBD2. CDR3 size: 16 residues. V shed 4 bases and J 3 bases; nucleotides not matched to a gene: 10. The germline V gene encodes CDR1 SGDLS and CDR2 YYNGEE. CDR3 loop: CASSSREGALTDTQYF. The CDR3 nucleotides are TGTGCCAGCAGCTCCCGGGAGGGAGCGTTGACAGATACGCAGTATTTT.

This sequence joins TRBV18 and TRBJ1-4, with a possible D match to TRBD1 (6 bases). The CDR3 covers 14 residues. Trimming removed 5 bases at V and 8 bases at J, with 15 bases between. CDR1 is KGHSH, CDR2 LQKENI, per germline. The CDR3 nucleotides read TGTGCCAGCTCATTAGGACAGACTTTAGAAAAACTGTTTTTT. It specifies CASSLGQTLEKLFF.

The chain is built from TRBV7-2 and TRBJ2-1; 7 bases match TRBD1. This CDR3 comprises 14 residues. CDR1 SGHTA and CDR2 FQGNSA come from the germline V gene. The V gene end was trimmed by 5 bases and the J gene end by 4 bases; junction bases not matched to a gene: 5. The CDR3 sequence is CASSRGQEYNEQFF. In DNA form, the CDR3 reads TGTGCCAGCAGCCGAGGACAGGAGTACAATGAGCAGTTCTTC.

The chain carries TRBV19 and TRBJ2-3; 8 nucleotides match TRBD2. The V gene end was trimmed by 5 bases and the J gene end by 0 bases; junction bases not matched to a gene: 7. The CDR3 has 16 amino acids. The germline gives CDR1 LNHDA, CDR2 SQIVND (reference sequence). The CDR3 DNA reads TGTGCCAGTAGTTTTAGCGGGGCAAAAAGCACAGATACGCAGTATTTT. Protein sequence: CASSFSGAKSTDTQYF.

The rearrangement uses TRBV5-1 and TRBJ1-3; 9 positions match TRBD1. The CDR3 covers 17 residues. Trimming at V came to 4 bases and at J to 4 bases, leaving 12 bases not matched to a gene. Germline V CDR1 and CDR2: SGHRS, YFSETQ. The DNA for the CDR3 is TGCGCCAGCAGCCCCTGGACAGGGGAGGTGATAGGAAACACCATATATTTT. Translated: CASSPWTGEVIGNTIYF.

The chain combines TRBV19 with TRBJ1-5; TRBD1 matches at 10 bases. J lost 4 bases, V lost 10 bases, and 10 bases had no gene match. The CDR3 covers 15 residues. The germline V gene encodes CDR1 LNHDA and CDR2 SQIVND (reference sequence). CDR3 DNA: TGTGCCACCCGTCGGGGACAGGGGATTAATCAGCCCCAGCATTTT. It yields the protein CATRRGQGINQPQHF.

This clone was recorded only once. The chain joins TRBV4-2 to TRBJ2-7; 10 bases map to TRBD1. Germline CDR1 is LGHNA and CDR2 is YNFKEQ. V was pared by 6 bases and J by 6 bases, with 5 bases of the junction left unmatched. The CDR3 consists of 13 residues. CDR3 coding DNA: TGTGCCAGCAGTCCCGGACAGGGGGGCGAGCAGTACTTC. It translates to CASSPGQGGEQYF.

The genes are TRBV18 and TRBJ1-2; TRBD1 might be the D (6 bases). Deletions cut 5 bases from V and 8 bases from J, with 12 bases between. The CDR3 length is 12 residues. From germline, CDR1 is KGHSH and CDR2 LQKENI. The CDR3 spells CASSTQTGGYTF. CDR3 nucleotide sequence: TGTGCCAGCTCAACCCAGACAGGCGGCTACACCTTC.

The chain couples TRBV6-1 to TRBJ2-3; D ambiguous. The length of the CDR3 is 14 residues. Germline loops: CDR1 MNHNS, CDR2 SASEGT. Trimming took 2 bases from V and 0 from J, leaving 6 bases between them. CDR3 coding DNA: TGTGCCAGCAGTGAAATCCTGAGCACAGATACGCAGTATTTT. It encodes CASSEILSTDTQYF.

The J gene is TRBJ1-2, the V gene TRBV18; no clear D. The CDR3 totals 12 residues. The germline V and J ends were trimmed by 4 bases and 3 bases, with 6 bases remaining between them. Germline CDR1 is KGHSH and CDR2 is LQKENI. In DNA form, the CDR3 reads TGTGCCAGCTCACTGGAGGACTATGGCTACACCTTC. This translates into CASSLEDYGYTF. Based on the CDR3 plus reference TRBV18 and TRBJ1-2, the full variable domain is NAGVMQNPRHLVRRRGQEARLRCSPMKGHSHVYWYRQLPEEGLKFMVYLQKENIIDESGMPKERFSAEFPKEGPSILRIQQVVRGDSAAYFCASSLEDYGYTFGSGTRLTVV.

The chain links TRBV9 to TRBJ2-1; 7 bases match TRBD1. Germline values: CDR1 SGDLS, CDR2 YYNGEE. The CDR3 totals 15 residues. V trimming: 0 bases; J trimming: 10 bases; junction bases outside the gene matches: 10. CDR3 nucleotide sequence: TGTGCCAGCAGCGTAGCGCCGGGACAGAGACTCGAGCAGTTCTTC. Encoded protein: CASSVAPGQRLEQFF.

This clone was observed a few times. The chain has TRBV13 and TRBJ1-1; 7 positions match TRBD1. The length of the CDR3 is 15 residues. In germline, CDR1 is PRHDT, CDR2 FYEKMQ (reference sequence). Trimming cost V 4 bases and J 1 base; bases outside gene matches: 6. The CDR3 region is CASSSRRTGNTEAFF. The DNA of the CDR3 is TGTGCCAGCAGCTCGCGGAGGACAGGGAACACTGAAGCTTTCTTT.

The chain carries TRBV19 and TRBJ1-6; 7 bases match TRBD1. V dropped 10 bases and J dropped 9; count of bases not matched to a gene: 9. Germline CDR1 LNHDA, CDR2 SQIVND (reference sequence). The CDR3 length is 13 residues. CDR3 sequence reads: CATKDRLGSPLHF. In DNA, the CDR3 is TGTGCCACCAAGGACAGGCTTGGTTCACCCCTCCACTTT.